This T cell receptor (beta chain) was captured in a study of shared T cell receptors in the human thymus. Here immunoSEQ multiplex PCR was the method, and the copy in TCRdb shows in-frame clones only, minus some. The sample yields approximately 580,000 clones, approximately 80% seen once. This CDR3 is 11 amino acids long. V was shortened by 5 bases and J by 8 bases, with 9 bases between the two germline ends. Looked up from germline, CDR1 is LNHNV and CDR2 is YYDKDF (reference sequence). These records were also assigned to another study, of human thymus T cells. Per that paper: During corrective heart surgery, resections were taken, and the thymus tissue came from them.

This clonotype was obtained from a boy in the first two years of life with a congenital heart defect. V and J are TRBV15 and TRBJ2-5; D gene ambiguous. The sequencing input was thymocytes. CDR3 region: CATSPGNTQYF. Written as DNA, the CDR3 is TGTGCCACCAGCCCAGGCAACACCCAGTACTTC.